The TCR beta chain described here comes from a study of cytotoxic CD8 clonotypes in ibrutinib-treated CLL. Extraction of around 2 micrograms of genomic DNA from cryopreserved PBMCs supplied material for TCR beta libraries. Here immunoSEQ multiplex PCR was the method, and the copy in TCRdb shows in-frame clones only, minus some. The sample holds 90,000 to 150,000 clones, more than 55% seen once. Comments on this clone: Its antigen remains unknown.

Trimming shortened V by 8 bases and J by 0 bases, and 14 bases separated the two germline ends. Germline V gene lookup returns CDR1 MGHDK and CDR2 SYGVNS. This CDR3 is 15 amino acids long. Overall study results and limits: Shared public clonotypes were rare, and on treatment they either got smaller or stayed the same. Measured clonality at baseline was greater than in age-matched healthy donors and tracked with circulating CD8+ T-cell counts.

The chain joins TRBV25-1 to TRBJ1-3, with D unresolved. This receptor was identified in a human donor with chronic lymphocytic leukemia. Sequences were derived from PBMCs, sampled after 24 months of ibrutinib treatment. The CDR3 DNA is TGTGCCAGCTCCAAGGCCGGGATCTCTGGAAACACCATATATTTT. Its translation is CASSKAGISGNTIYF.